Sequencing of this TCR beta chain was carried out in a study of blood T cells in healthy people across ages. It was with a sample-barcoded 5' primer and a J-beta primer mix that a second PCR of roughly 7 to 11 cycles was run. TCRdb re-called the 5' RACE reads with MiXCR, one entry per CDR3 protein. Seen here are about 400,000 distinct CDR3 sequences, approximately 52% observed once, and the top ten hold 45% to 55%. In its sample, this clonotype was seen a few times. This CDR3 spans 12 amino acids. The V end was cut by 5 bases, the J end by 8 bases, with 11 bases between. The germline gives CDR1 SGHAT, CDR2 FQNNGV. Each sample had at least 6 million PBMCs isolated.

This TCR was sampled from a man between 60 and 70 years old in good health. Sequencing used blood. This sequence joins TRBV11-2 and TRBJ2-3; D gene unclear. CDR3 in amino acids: CASSNPPGTQYF. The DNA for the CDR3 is TGTGCCAGCAGCAACCCCCCCGGTACGCAGTATTTT.